This T cell receptor beta chain derives from a study of CD8+ T cells in alopecia areata. Turning to the study itself: Treated individuals took tofacitinib by mouth, 5 to 10 mg twice daily.

As for treatment: oral pan-JAK inhibitor, 5-10 mg twice daily. Reverse transcription of extracted RNA yielded cDNA, which provided the sequencing template. Assay: immunoSEQ multiplex PCR; the TCRdb copy retains only in-frame clones and omits some. The repertoire has 150,000 to 200,000 clones, more than 50% of them found once; the top ten carry just over 1%. The specimen was CD4+ T cells sorted from blood, collected at week 24, from a patient treated with tofacitinib. This clonotype was obtained from a human donor with alopecia areata.

In nucleotides, the CDR3 is TGTGCCTGGAGTGGACGCCCGCCAACTAATGAAAAACTGTTTTTT. This gives the protein CAWSGRPPTNEKLFF. The chain recombines TRBV30 with TRBJ1-4, with D uncertain. Trimming stripped 1 base from V and 0 bases from J, with 9 bases between. Germline CDR1 and CDR2: GTSNPN and SVGIG (reference sequence). The CDR3 spans 15 residues.